This T cell receptor (beta chain) was captured in a study of blood T cell repertoires in COVID-19. Study at large: Sites across the United States, Italy and Spain contributed samples from acute and convalescent COVID-19. The analysed material was cDNA or gDNA that came from T cells, B-cell-depleted T cells, or PBMCs.

Per the authors' pipeline: For nucleated cells, counts were estimated from reference gene primer amplification. Measured with immunoSEQ multiplex PCR; TCRdb has only the in-frame clones, and not every one. The DNA was the basis for D and trimming; V, J and clone size are from that table. The table shows approximately 170,000 clones, with about four fifths occurring only once. The CDR3 has 13 amino acids. Trimming took off 7 bases at V and 4 bases at J, with 10 bases between the two ends. CDR1 and CDR2 from the germline V gene are MDHEN and SYDVKM. The source material was peripheral blood. V gene TRBV28 combines with J gene TRBJ1-4, with D uncertain. The TCR comes from a woman of 80 years or more with active or convalescent COVID-19. The CDR3 loop reads CASNLQINEKLFF. CDR3 DNA: TGTGCCAGCAATTTGCAGATTAATGAAAAACTGTTTTTT.